The 18 T cell receptor beta chains below come from one sample, sequenced in a study of cytomegalovirus exposure and HLA in healthy donors. PCR involved 60 Vbeta and 13 Jbeta primers. Sequencing was performed with immunoSEQ multiplex PCR; in TCRdb, only in-frame clones are kept and a portion is missing. The data contain 120,000 or so clones, roughly 80% of them seen just once; the ten biggest clones take up about 3.9%. The sample was PBMCs. These receptors were taken from a man aged 18-30 years in good health and CMV-seropositive.

This clone was counted a few times. The V call is TRBV18, the J call TRBJ1-4, with a possible D match to TRBD1 (5 bases). The CDR3 runs to 14 residues. The germline V gene has CDR1 KGHSH and CDR2 LQKENI. V lost 6 bases to trimming and J lost 10 bases, with 18 bases between them. The CDR3 region is CASSPTERGTKLFF. DNA of the CDR3: TGTGCCAGCTCCCCAACCGAGCGGGGCACAAAACTGTTTTTT.

This clone was seen once. The CDR3 bases are TGTGCCATCAGTGATGTGGGACTAGCGGAAGATTGGAATACGCAGTATTTT. Translated, it gives CAISDVGLAEDWNTQYF. The chain employs TRBV10-3 and TRBJ2-3, with TRBD2 matching 11 bases. Per the germline V gene, CDR1 is ENHRY and CDR2 is SYGVKD. The length of the CDR3 is 17 residues. The V and J ends lost 3 bases and 7 bases, in that order; junction bases with no gene match: 12.

The chain has TRBV30 and TRBJ1-6; no clear D. Germline V gives CDR1 GTSNPN, CDR2 SVGIG (reference sequence). CDR3 length: 17 residues. Trimming left V 0 bases short and J 0 bases short, with 12 bases between. The CDR3 reads CAWSVVEWSSYNSPLHF. DNA for the CDR3: TGTGCCTGGAGTGTAGTAGAGTGGAGCTCCTATAATTCACCCCTCCACTTT.

The gene calls are TRBV18 and TRBJ2-2; perhaps TRBD2 as D (5 bases). Trimming removed 3 bases at V and 4 bases at J, with 9 bases between. CDR1 is KGHSH and CDR2 is LQKENI in the germline V gene. The CDR3 loop spans 14 amino acids. The CDR3 DNA follows: TGTGCCAGCTCACCTTCGGGAAGCACCGGGGAGCTGTTTTTT. Protein product: CASSPSGSTGELFF.

The gene calls are TRBV6-4 and TRBJ2-2; 8 bases are shared with TRBD1. In germline, CDR1 is MRHNA, CDR2 SNTAGT. V was pared by 6 bases and J by 8 bases, with 11 bases of the junction left unmatched. This CDR3 comprises 15 residues. For the CDR3, the DNA is TGTGCCAGCAGGACACTTTCAGGGGGCGCGGGGGAGCTGTTTTTT. It translates to CASRTLSGGAGELFF.

The genes are TRBV4-3 and TRBJ2-2, with 7 nucleotides matching TRBD1. The germline gives CDR1 LGHNA, CDR2 YSLEER. This CDR3 has 15 amino acids. Unmatched junction bases numbered 5, after V lost 3 bases and J lost 4 bases. CDR3 protein: CASSQTTGRTGELFF. CDR3 coding DNA: TGCGCCAGCAGCCAGACGACAGGGCGCACCGGGGAGCTGTTTTTT.

CDR3 in DNA: TGTGCCAGCTCGCCAGATGGGACTCAGCAGTTCTTC. Its translation: CASSPDGTQQFF. V usage is TRBV18 and J usage is TRBJ2-1; perhaps TRBD2 as D (6 bases). Germline CDR1 KGHSH, CDR2 LQKENI. V lost 6 bases, J lost 11 bases, and 14 bases lay in between. The CDR3 consists of 12 residues.

The chain carries TRBV7-9 and TRBJ2-7; 10 bases align to TRBD1. CDR1 is SEHNR, CDR2 FQNEAQ, per germline (reference sequence). This CDR3 region has 15 residues. V shed 2 bases and J 2 bases; nucleotides not matched to a gene: 3. The CDR3 spells CASSLRGQGAYEQYF. The CDR3 nucleotides read TGTGCCAGCAGCTTACGTGGACAGGGGGCCTACGAGCAGTACTTC. The full variable domain, in which reference TRBV7-9 and TRBJ2-7 provide the parts outside the CDR3, is DTGVSQNPRHKITKRGQNVTFRCDPISEHNRLYWYRQTLGQGPEFLTYFQNEAQLEKSRLLSDRFSAERPKGSFSTLEIQRTEQGDSAMYLCASSLRGQGAYEQYFGPGTRLTVT.

The chain joins TRBV9 to TRBJ2-1; 10 bases map to TRBD1. The junction had 4 bases not matched to a gene; V was cut back by 2 bases and J by 5 bases. The CDR3 length is 15 residues. Per germline, CDR1 SGDLS and CDR2 YYNGEE. CDR3 in DNA: TGTGCCAGCAGCGTCGGGACAGGGGCGGACAATGAGCAGTTCTTC. Amino acid sequence: CASSVGTGADNEQFF.

The rearrangement joins TRBV5-1 to TRBJ1-5; 8 nucleotides match TRBD1. The junction had 4 bases not matched to a gene; V was cut back by 4 bases and J by 4 bases. The CDR3 spans 14 residues. Germline assignment: CDR1 SGHRS and CDR2 YFSETQ. The CDR3 DNA sequence: TGCGCCAGCAGCACGGGACAGGCGAATCAGCCCCAGCATTTT. The encoded protein is CASSTGQANQPQHF.

The chain uses TRBV5-1 and TRBJ1-5; D uncertain. CDR1 and CDR2 (germline): SGHRS, YFSETQ. The CDR3 has 13 amino acids. V lost 4 bases, J lost 5 bases, and 10 bases lay in between. In nucleotides, the CDR3 is TGCGCCAGCAGCACCGACACCGATCAGCCCCAGCATTTT. Its translation is CASSTDTDQPQHF.

This clone was observed a few times. V gene TRBV10-3 combines with J gene TRBJ2-2, with 7 bases aligning to TRBD2. Looked up from germline, CDR1 is ENHRY and CDR2 is SYGVKD. The CDR3 extends over 15 amino acids. V lost 6 bases to trimming and J lost 5 bases; unmatched junction nucleotides: 9. In DNA form, the CDR3 reads TGTGCCATCAGGGTTAGCGGGCGGGGAACCGGGGAGCTGTTTTTT. Its translation is CAIRVSGRGTGELFF.

Written as DNA, the CDR3 is TGCGCCAGCAGCCAAGGCCCTATGGACAGGGAATTGGAAAACATTCAGTACTTC. It translates to CASSQGPMDRELENIQYF. The V call is TRBV4-3, the J call TRBJ2-4, with 8 bases lining up with TRBD1. V lost 1 base, J lost 5 bases, and 13 bases stayed unmatched. The CDR3 spans 18 residues. Germline V gene data show CDR1 as LGHNA and CDR2 as YSLEER.

In DNA, the CDR3 is TGTGCCAGTAGTCCCCGACAGGGCCTAGGTGGCACTGAAGCTTTCTTT. Its translation is CASSPRQGLGGTEAFF. This chain joins TRBV19 and TRBJ1-1, with 7 bases identical to TRBD1. The CDR3 has 16 amino acids. The trim removed 5 bases at V and 4 bases at J, leaving 13 bases unmatched. In germline, CDR1 is LNHDA, CDR2 SQIVND (reference sequence).

This chain's CDR3 is CAWSEDRGNGYTF. The CDR3 coding sequence is TGTGCCTGGAGTGAAGACAGGGGTAACGGCTACACCTTC. The chain joins TRBV30 to TRBJ1-2, with 8 bases fitting TRBD1. CDR3 length equals 13 residues. The germline V gene encodes CDR1 GTSNPN and CDR2 SVGIG (reference sequence). The V gene end was trimmed by 1 base and the J gene end by 8 bases; junction bases not matched to a gene: 6.

The rearrangement links TRBV6-5 to TRBJ1-2; the D is unclear. This CDR3 has 15 amino acids. V gave up 0 bases and J gave up 6 bases, with 14 bases separating them. The germline V gene has CDR1 MNHEY and CDR2 SVGAGI. CDR3 bases: TGTGCCAGCAGTTACTCGTATCAACGAGGGAATGGCTACACCTTC. Protein: CASSYSYQRGNGYTF.

The chain recombines TRBV6-1 with TRBJ1-2; 9 bases align to TRBD1. Germline assignment: CDR1 MNHNS and CDR2 SASEGT. The V gene end was trimmed by 8 bases and the J gene end by 3 bases; junction bases not matched to a gene: 4. This CDR3 comprises 13 residues. In nucleotides, the CDR3 is TGTGCCAGCCGGGACAGGGTTCACTATGGCTACACCTTC. Amino acids: CASRDRVHYGYTF.

A single count supports this clone. The chain employs TRBV18 and TRBJ2-6; 8 nucleotides match TRBD1. The junction had 18 bases not matched to a gene; V was cut back by 2 bases and J by 0 bases. There are 22 residues in the CDR3. Germline V gene lookup returns CDR1 KGHSH and CDR2 LQKENI. CDR3 bases: TGTGCCAGCTCACCAGCGGGGCTATTACGGGACAGGTCATACTCTGGGGCCAACGTCCTGACTTTC. This encodes CASSPAGLLRDRSYSGANVLTF.